The source of this T cell receptor (beta chain) is a study of shared clonotypes between healthy human individuals. Study-level information: There were three CD4 naive, three CD4 memory, two CD8 naive and one CD8 memory plates per donor. Study outcomes and limitations: Across subsets, estimated richness was generally greater for naive than for memory populations. Shared clonotypes: roughly 5% naive CD4, around 3.7% naive CD8, over 2% memory CD4, 0.4% to 0.5% memory CD8.

Profiling relied on immunoSEQ multiplex PCR, and the TCRdb table lists in-frame clones only, not all of them. The sample records just over 2,000,000 clones, about 95% being singletons. With respect to this clone: Its target is unknown.

Trimming took 8 bases from V and 0 from J; bases not matched to a gene: 11. The CDR3 contains 17 residues. Germline V CDR1 and CDR2: GTSNPN, SVGIG (reference sequence). This TCR derives from a man aged 18 to 29 in good health. The rearrangement joins TRBV30 to TRBJ2-6; 9 bases match TRBD1. Material for sequencing was naive CD4+ T cells sorted from blood. Subset indicated: CD45RA+ positively selected. CDR3 region: CAGYTGGGGSGANVLTF. CDR3 DNA sequence: TGTGCCGGCTACACAGGGGGCGGGGGCTCTGGGGCCAACGTCCTGACTTTC. Together with reference TRBV30 and TRBJ2-6, the CDR3 gives the full variable domain: SQTIHQWPATLVQPVGSPLSLECTVEGTSNPNLYWYRQAAGRGLQLLFYSVGIGQISSEVPQNLSASRPQDRQFILSSKKLLLSDSGFYLCAGYTGGGGSGANVLTFGAGSRLTVL.